The 3 T cell receptor beta chains listed next were all sequenced from one sample in a study of blood T cells in healthy people across ages. A second 7 to 11 cycle PCR used barcoded and J-beta primers. TCRdb processed the 5' RACE reads anew with MiXCR; each CDR3 protein has one entry. The table records about 1.6 million distinct CDR3 sequences, about 31% of them present only once. Sequencing was done on a sample of blood. These receptor sequences come from a woman in her twenties or thirties in good health.

Ten or more counts support this clonotype. The chain recombines TRBV6-6 with TRBJ2-1; D is undetermined. CDR1 MNHNY and CDR2 SVGAGI come from the germline V gene (reference sequence). There are 13 residues in the CDR3. V lost 5 bases and J lost 4, with 9 bases in between. The CDR3 region is CASSPTIYNEQFF. The CDR3 DNA reads TGTGCCAGCAGTCCGACAATTTACAATGAGCAGTTCTTC.

This clonotype was seen only once. Germline and junction disagree at one end, which may indicate a read error. V usage is TRBV5-1 and J usage is TRBJ2-6; D assignment may be TRBD1 or TRBD2 (5 bases each). Germline CDR1 SGHRS, CDR2 YFSETQ. The length of the CDR3 is 14 residues. The DNA for the CDR3 is TGCGCCAGCAGCTTAGGGGCCGGGGCCAACGTCCGGACTTTC. Amino acids: CASSLGAGANVRTF.

The chain recombines TRBV7-9 with TRBJ2-3, with D tentatively TRBD2 (6 bases). Trimming removed 5 bases from V and 3 bases from J, with 18 bases in between. Germline V lookup: CDR1 SEHNR, CDR2 FQNEAQ (reference sequence). The CDR3 length is 16 residues. This CDR3 is CASSPPLRLGTDTQYF. DNA for the CDR3: TGTGCCAGCAGCCCGCCCCTTCGACTAGGAACAGATACGCAGTATTTT.